A few counts support the clone carrying this T cell receptor (beta chain). TCRdb redid the calling of the RACE reads with MiXCR, one entry per CDR3 protein. This table has approximately 77,000 distinct CDR3 sequences, over 6% appearing once. This entry belongs to a study of human T cells and chemical hapten exposure. Overall study context: In the sensitization step, 2% DPC was placed on 2 cm by 2 cm of upper inner arm skin.

Regarding time point: patch test 1, 2 weeks after DPC sensitization. Treatment given: therapeutic diphenylcyclopropenone sensitization with weekly scalp DPC. Ahead of each patch test application, blood was drawn. This specimen consisted of whole blood, obtained in connection with sensitization to the hapten diphenylcyclopropenone (DPC). The source of this sequence is a woman aged 25 to 45 with alopecia areata. Some clones in this sample may be carry-over from other donors' samples.

The DNA for the CDR3 is TGTGCCATCAGTGAGCCCCACTACGAGCAGTACTTC. Its protein product is CAISEPHYEQYF. This sequence joins TRBV10-3 and TRBJ2-7; D call uncertain. The germline gives CDR1 ENHRY, CDR2 SYGVKD. The V gene lost 2 bases and the J gene lost 3 bases, with 5 bases spanning the gap. CDR3 length: 12 residues.